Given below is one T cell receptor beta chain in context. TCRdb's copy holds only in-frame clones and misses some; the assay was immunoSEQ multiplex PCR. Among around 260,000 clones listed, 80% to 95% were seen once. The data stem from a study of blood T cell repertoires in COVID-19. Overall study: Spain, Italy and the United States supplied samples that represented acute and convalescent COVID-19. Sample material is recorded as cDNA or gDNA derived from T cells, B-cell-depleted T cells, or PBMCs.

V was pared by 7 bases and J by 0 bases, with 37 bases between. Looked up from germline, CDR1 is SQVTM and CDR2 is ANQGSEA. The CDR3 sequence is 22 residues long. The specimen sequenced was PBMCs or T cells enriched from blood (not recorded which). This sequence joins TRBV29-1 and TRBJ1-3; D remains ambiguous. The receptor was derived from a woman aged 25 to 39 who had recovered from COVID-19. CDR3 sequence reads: CSAAPSVNYSSLCTISGNTIYF. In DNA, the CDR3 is TGCAGCGCCGCCCCATCCGTCAACTACTCTTCTCTTTGTACCATCTCTGGAAACACCATATATTTT.